The entry below gives a single T cell receptor (beta chain) sequence along with its context. Germline CDR1 LNHDA, CDR2 SQIVND (reference sequence). This CDR3 has 13 residues. The ends lost 4 bases at V and 9 bases at J; junction bases unmatched: 4. The source of the sample is a study of blood T cell repertoires in COVID-19. Study-level background: Material from acute and convalescent COVID-19 was sourced from the United States, Italy and Spain.

As processed by the authors: From reference gene primer amplification, estimates of nucleated cell counts were derived. Clones were sequenced by immunoSEQ multiplex PCR, and TCRdb holds only the in-frame ones, with some missing. For V, J and clone size, that table is used; D and trimming come from the DNA. The table lists some 250,000 clones, 91% of them singletons. Sequenced material: PBMCs or T cells enriched from blood (not recorded which). The chain recombines TRBV19 with TRBJ2-1; 9 bases match TRBD2. The TCR was taken from a human donor in a cohort exposed to, infected with or recovered from COVID-19 (not recorded which). The donor label of this sample is uncertain. CDR3 sequence: CASSTLAGSEQFF. In DNA form, the CDR3 reads TGTGCCAGTAGTACACTAGCGGGCAGTGAGCAGTTCTTC. The full variable domain, in which reference TRBV19 and TRBJ2-1 provide the parts outside the CDR3, is DGGITQSPKYLFRKEGQNVTLSCEQNLNHDAMYWYRQDPGQGLRLIYYSQIVNDFQKGDIAEGYSVSREKKESFPLTVTSAQKNPTAFYLCASSTLAGSEQFFGPGTRLTVL.